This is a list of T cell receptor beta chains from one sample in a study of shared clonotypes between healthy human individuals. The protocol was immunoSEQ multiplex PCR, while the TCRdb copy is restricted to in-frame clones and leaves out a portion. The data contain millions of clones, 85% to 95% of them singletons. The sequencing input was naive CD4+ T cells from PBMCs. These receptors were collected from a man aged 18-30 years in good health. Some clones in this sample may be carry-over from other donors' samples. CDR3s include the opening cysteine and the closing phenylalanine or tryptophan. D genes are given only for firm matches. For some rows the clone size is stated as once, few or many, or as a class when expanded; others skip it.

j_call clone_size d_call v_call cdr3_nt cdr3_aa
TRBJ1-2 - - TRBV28 TGTGCCAGCAGTTCCCCCCCCGGGCCGAACTTCTATGGCTACACCTTC CASSSPPGPNFYGYTF
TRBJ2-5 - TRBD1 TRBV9 TGTGCCAGCAGCACCAATACAGGGGTCCAAGAGACCCAGTACTTC CASSTNTGVQETQYF
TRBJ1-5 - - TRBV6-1 TGTGCCAGCAGTGCCGGCAGGGTGGGCAATCAGCCCCAGCATTTT CASSAGRVGNQPQHF
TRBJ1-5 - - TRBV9 TGTGCCAGCAGCGTAGAACAGGGCGGGCAGCCCCAGCATTTT CASSVEQGGQPQHF
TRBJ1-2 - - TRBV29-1 TGCAGCGTTGCAGGGGTCGGCTATGGCTACACCTTC CSVAGVGYGYTF
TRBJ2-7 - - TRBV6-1 TGTGCCAGCAGACCCCAAGGGGCTTCGAACGAGCAGTACTTC CASRPQGASNEQYF
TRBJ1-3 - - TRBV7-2 TGTGCCAGCAGCTTAGGGGGGGCCGGAAACACCATATATTTT CASSLGGAGNTIYF
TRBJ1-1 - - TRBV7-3 TGTGCCAGCAGCTTAATAGGGGGGAACACTGAAGCTTTCTTT CASSLIGGNTEAFF
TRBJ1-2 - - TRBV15 TGTGCCACCAGCAGAGGGTCGAATCGCGGCTACACCTTC CATSRGSNRGYTF
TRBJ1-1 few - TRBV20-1 TGCAGGTTGGCCGGGAACACTGAAGCTTTCTTT CRLAGNTEAFF
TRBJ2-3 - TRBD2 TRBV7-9 TGTGCCAGCAGCTCTCCGACTAGCCGGGTCACAGATACGCAGTATTTT CASSSPTSRVTDTQYF
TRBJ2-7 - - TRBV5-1 TGCGCCAGCAGCGGGGCGGGAACTTTGAGCTCCTACGAGCAGTACTTC CASSGAGTLSSYEQYF
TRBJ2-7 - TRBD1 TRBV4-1 TGCGCCAGCAGCATCCGACAGGGTAGCTCCTACGAGCAGTACTTC CASSIRQGSSYEQYF
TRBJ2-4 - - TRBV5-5 TGTGCCAGCGGCAAGAAGGGGGATGGACGTAACATTCAGTACTTC CASGKKGDGRNIQYF
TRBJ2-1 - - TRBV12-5 TGTGCTAGTGGTTTGGGCCAGGGAGTAGAGCAGTTCTTC CASGLGQGVEQFF
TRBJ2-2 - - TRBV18 TGTGCCAGCTCACCTTCGCCGGGGACCACCGGGGAGCTGTTTTTT CASSPSPGTTGELFF
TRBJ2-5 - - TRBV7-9 TGTGCCAGCAGCCGCGGGACTGGAGAAGAGACCCAGTACTTC CASSRGTGEETQYF
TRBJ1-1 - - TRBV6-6 TGTGCCAGCAGTTACTTGGGCTCGGGGAACACTGAAGCTTTCTTT CASSYLGSGNTEAFF
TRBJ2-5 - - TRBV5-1 TGCGCCAGCAGCTCGGGGGCCCAGATAGCCGAGACCCAGTACTTC CASSSGAQIAETQYF
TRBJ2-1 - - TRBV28 TGTGCCACCCTTGACCAGCCGTCCTACAATGAGCAGTTCTTC CATLDQPSYNEQFF
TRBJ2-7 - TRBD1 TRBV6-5 TGTGCCAGCACCTCGGGACAGGTCAAAGGCGAGCAGTACTTC CASTSGQVKGEQYF
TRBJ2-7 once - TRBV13 TGTGCCAGCAGACCGGGACTCTTCTACGAGCAGTACTTC CASRPGLFYEQYF
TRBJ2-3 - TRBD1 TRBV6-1 TGTGCCAGCAGGGCCCGGACAGGGGACACAGATACGCAGTATTTT CASRARTGDTDTQYF
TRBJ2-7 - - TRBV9 TGTGCCAGCAGCGTAGGAGGTAGCGCCGACTACGAGCAGTACTTC CASSVGGSADYEQYF
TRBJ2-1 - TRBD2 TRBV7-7 TGTGCCAGCAGCTTAGTAGGACTAGGCAATGAGCAGTTCTTC CASSLVGLGNEQFF
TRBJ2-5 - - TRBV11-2 TGTGCCAGCAGCTTGTGGCAGACCGAGACCCAGTACTTC CASSLWQTETQYF
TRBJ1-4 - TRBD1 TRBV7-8 TGTGCCAGCAGCATCGGACAGGATGAAAAACTGTTTTTT CASSIGQDEKLFF
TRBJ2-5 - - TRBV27 TGTGCCAGCACTTGGAGTGGTGGAGAGACCCAGTACTTC CASTWSGGETQYF
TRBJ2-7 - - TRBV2 TGTGCCAGCAGTGACCGACGGTCTTATGCGGGCGATCCAACAATCCCCTACTACGAGCAGTACTTC CASSDRRSYAGDPTIPYYEQYF
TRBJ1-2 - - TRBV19 TGTGCCAGTAGTAGGGTCCTCGAGAGAGAGCGGACCTTC CASSRVLERERTF
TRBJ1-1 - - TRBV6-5 TGTGCCAGCAGTCGGCCGGGACCGAACACTGAAGCTTTCTTT CASSRPGPNTEAFF
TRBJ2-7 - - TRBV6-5 TGTGCCACCTCTGGGCACACCTACGAGCAGTACTTC CATSGHTYEQYF
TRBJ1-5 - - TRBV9 TGTGCCAGCAGCGTAGGTGATCAGCCCCAGCATTTT CASSVGDQPQHF
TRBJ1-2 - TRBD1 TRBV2 TGTGCCAGCAGTGGATCAGGGGGCGTAGGCTACACCTTC CASSGSGGVGYTF
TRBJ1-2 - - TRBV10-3 TGTGCCATCAGCCTAAAAGTAACACAATGGAACTATGGCTACACCTTC CAISLKVTQWNYGYTF
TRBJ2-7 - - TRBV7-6 TGTGCCAGCAGCTTAGATTGGGACTACGAGCAGTACTTC CASSLDWDYEQYF
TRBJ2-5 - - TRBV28 TGTGCCAGCACCGCGGATGAGACCCAGTACTTC CASTADETQYF
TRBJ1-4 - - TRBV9 TGTGCCAGCAGCGTAGACTTGGGGGGCCGGGAAAAACTGTTTTTT CASSVDLGGREKLFF
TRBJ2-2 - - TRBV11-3 TGTGCCAGCAGCCAAAACGGGGAGCTGTTTTTT CASSQNGELFF
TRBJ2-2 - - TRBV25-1 TGTGCCAGCAGCCCCACTGGTGGGGGTGGGGAGCTGTTTTTT CASSPTGGGGELFF
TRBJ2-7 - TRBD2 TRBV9 TGTGCCAGCGGTTACCTAGCGGGAAGCGAGCAGTACTTC CASGYLAGSEQYF
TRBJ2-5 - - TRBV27 TGTGCCAGCAGTAGGGGGGACGGACAAGAGACCCAGTACTTC CASSRGDGQETQYF
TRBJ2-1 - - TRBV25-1 TGTGCCAGCAGCGCTCTAGGTTTCAATGAGCAGTTCTTC CASSALGFNEQFF
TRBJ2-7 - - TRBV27 TGTGCCAGCAGTTTATCTGGAGGGCGCCTTAGCTCCTACGAGCAGTACTTC CASSLSGGRLSSYEQYF
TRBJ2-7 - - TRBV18 TGTGCCAGCTCACCACCGGGTCGAGGGAGCTCCTACGAGCAGTACTTC CASSPPGRGSSYEQYF
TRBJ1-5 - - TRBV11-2 TGTGCCAGCAGCTTAGGGATGGGGGGCTGGCAGCCCCAGCATTTT CASSLGMGGWQPQHF
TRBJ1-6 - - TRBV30 TGTGCCTGGAGTGGGAGGCATTCACCCCTCCACTTT CAWSGRHSPLHF
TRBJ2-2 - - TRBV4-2 TGTGCCAGCAGCCTGATTGACAGGGGAGGGACCGGGGAGCTGTTTTTT CASSLIDRGGTGELFF
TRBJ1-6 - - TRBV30 TGTGCCTGGGTCGACAGGTACAATTCACCCCTCCACTTT CAWVDRYNSPLHF
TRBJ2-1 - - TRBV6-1 TGTGCCAGCAGTTCCAGCGGGCGCTACAATGAGCAGTTCTTC CASSSSGRYNEQFF
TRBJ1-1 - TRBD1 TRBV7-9 TGTGCCAGCAGCTGGGCGGACAGGGTGGAAGCTTTCTTT CASSWADRVEAFF
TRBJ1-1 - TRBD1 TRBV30 TGTGCCTGGAGTCGGCGGGACAGGGCGGGAAGAACTGAAGCTTTCTTT CAWSRRDRAGRTEAFF
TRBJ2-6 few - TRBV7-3 TGTGCCAGCAGCTCCGGACTATCCGGGGGTGCCAACGTCCTGACTTTC CASSSGLSGGANVLTF
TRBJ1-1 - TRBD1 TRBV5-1 TGCGCCAGCAAGGGACAGACGAACACTGAAGCTTTCTTT CASKGQTNTEAFF
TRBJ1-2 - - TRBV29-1 TGCAGCGTTGTGCTCGTCATTCGGGCGGAGGGCTACACCTTC CSVVLVIRAEGYTF
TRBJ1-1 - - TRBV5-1 TGCGCCAGCAGCTTGGCGGGATTCACTGAAGCTTTCTTT CASSLAGFTEAFF
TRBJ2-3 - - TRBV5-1 TGCGCCAGCAGCCTGTCTAGCCCCGATACGCAGTATTTT CASSLSSPDTQYF